The 27 T cell receptor beta chains below all came from one sample that was sequenced in a study of breast tumors, draining lymph nodes, adjacent tissues. Breast cancer patients provided tissue from their axillary draining lymph nodes. A single record per CDR3 protein comes from TCRdb applying MiXCR to the multiplex PCR reads. This sample yields under 110,000 distinct CDR3 sequences, of which more than 25% are seen a single time; under 6.5% belongs to the top ten. Material: axillary lymph node tissue. The receptor set was obtained from a female donor with breast cancer. Some clones in this sample may be carry-over from other donors' samples.

This clonotype was seen at least ten times. J is TRBJ1-4 and V is TRBV10-3, with D unclear. From germline, CDR1 is ENHRY and CDR2 SYGVKD. CDR3 length: 13 amino acids. V lost 2 bases, J lost 8 bases, and 9 bases lay in between. CDR3 sequence (DNA): TGTGCCATCAGTGAGAACCGGGAGGAAAAACTGTTTTTT. This codes for CAISENREEKLFF.

This clonotype was picked up many times. The chain employs TRBV7-6 and TRBJ1-2; 7 bases map to TRBD1. The ends lost 5 bases at V and 7 bases at J; junction bases unmatched: 13. CDR3 length: 15 residues. The V gene's germline CDR1 is SGHVS and CDR2 FNYEAQ. The CDR3 nucleotides read TGTGCCAGCAGCCTCCACCCGGGACAGAAGTTTGGCTACACCTTC. It encodes CASSLHPGQKFGYTF.

In its sample, this clonotype was seen a few times. This may come from a read error, since a much larger clone is one base off. No conserved phenylalanine or tryptophan is present at the end of the CDR3, so a read error is the likely explanation. This chain uses TRBV19 with TRBJ2-1, with 9 bases that match TRBD2. The V segment lost 3 bases and the J segment 5 bases; nucleotides outside the gene matches: 8. CDR1 and CDR2 from the germline V gene are LNHDA and SQIVND (reference sequence). The CDR3 has 16 residues. The CDR3 region is CASSIVAGAGNNEQFS. In DNA form, the CDR3 reads TGTGCCAGTAGTATTGTAGCGGGAGCGGGCAACAATGAGCAGTTCTCC.

At least ten counts were recorded for this clonotype. The chain employs TRBV11-2 and TRBJ2-7, with D uncertain. This CDR3 contains 15 residues. V gave up 5 bases and J gave up 7 bases, with 21 bases separating them. Per the germline V gene, CDR1 is SGHAT and CDR2 is FQNNGV. The CDR3 region is CASSKAGDAPMEQYF. In nucleotides, the CDR3 is TGTGCCAGCAGCAAAGCCGGCGACGCCCCTATGGAGCAGTACTTC.

This chain uses TRBV20-1 with TRBJ2-3, with D maybe TRBD2 (5 bases). CDR3 length: 14 amino acids. V was shortened by 0 bases and J by 6 bases, with 13 bases between the two germline ends. Germline loops: CDR1 DFQATT, CDR2 SNEGSKA (reference sequence). The CDR3 coding sequence is TGCAGTGCTAGAGATTTAAAAGTAGCGGATACGCAGTATTTT. It translates to CSARDLKVADTQYF.

This clonotype was seen at least ten times. This chain uses TRBV25-1 with TRBJ1-2; D is perhaps TRBD1 (6 bases). This CDR3 region has 15 residues. V shed 6 bases and J shed 4 bases, with 18 bases lying between them. Germline-derived CDR1 and CDR2 are MGHDK and SYGVNS. CDR3 residues: CASRGAGHGPYGYTF. In DNA form, the CDR3 reads TGTGCCAGCAGGGGGGCGGGACACGGGCCCTATGGCTACACCTTC.

At least ten counts were recorded for this clonotype. The chain links TRBV27 to TRBJ2-2; TRBD2 aligns across 7 bases. The germline CDR1 and CDR2 sequences are MNHEY and SMNVEV (reference sequence). Trimming took 3 bases from V and 3 from J; bases not matched to a gene: 4. The CDR3 spans 15 residues. The CDR3 here is CASSFGGTYTGELFF. CDR3 in DNA: TGTGCCAGCAGTTTCGGGGGGACCTACACCGGGGAGCTGTTTTTT.

This clonotype has more than one count but fewer than ten. Possible read error: a much larger clone is one base away. The J gene is TRBJ1-5, the V gene TRBV5-8; D gene unclear. Per the germline V gene, CDR1 is SGHTS and CDR2 is YDEGEE. V was shortened by 1 base and J by 0 bases, with 11 bases between the two germline ends. This CDR3 has 16 amino acids. CDR3 region: CASSLSTPSSNQPQHF. The CDR3, as DNA: TGTGCCAGCAGCTTGTCTACCCCCAGTAGCAATCAGCCCCAGCATTTT.

This clonotype was seen a handful of times. This chain uses TRBV7-9 with TRBJ1-1, with TRBD1 matching 7 bases. The length of the CDR3 is 17 residues. Per the germline V gene, CDR1 is SEHNR and CDR2 is FQNEAQ (reference sequence). V trimming: 5 bases; J trimming: 0 bases; junction bases outside the gene matches: 12. The DNA for the CDR3 is TGTGCCAGCAGCCCGCGTCCCGGGACAGCCATGAACACTGAAGCTTTCTTT. Its protein is CASSPRPGTAMNTEAFF.

Many counts were recorded for this clonotype. V gene TRBV6-6 combines with J gene TRBJ1-4; 8 bases agree with TRBD1. This CDR3 has 16 amino acids. Germline V gene data show CDR1 as MNHNY and CDR2 as SVGAGI (reference sequence). With 5 bases clipped from V and 4 bases from J, the junction kept 9 bases outside the gene matches. The CDR3: CASSTQTGAFNEKLFF. CDR3 nucleotides: TGTGCCAGCAGTACCCAGACAGGGGCCTTTAATGAAAAACTGTTTTTT.

Notes on this clonotype: No conserved phenylalanine or tryptophan is present at the end of the CDR3, so a read error is the likely explanation. V is TRBV5-1 and J is TRBJ1-1, with D unclear. The CDR3 totals 15 residues. Trimming stripped 1 base from V and 7 bases from J, with 17 bases between. Germline V gene data show CDR1 as SGHRS and CDR2 as YFSETQ. This CDR3 reads CASSLLRATEYEAFL. The CDR3 nucleotides are TGCGCCAGCAGCTTGCTCAGAGCGACGGAATATGAAGCTTTCCTT.

This clonotype appeared a few times. The chain carries TRBV28 and TRBJ2-1, with 7 bases matching TRBD1. The CDR3 totals 11 residues. J was trimmed by 16 bases and V by 2 bases; bases with no gene match: 5. Germline loops: CDR1 MDHEN, CDR2 SYDVKM. The CDR3 region is CASSLRTGYFF. CDR3 DNA sequence: TGTGCCAGCAGTTTACGGACAGGCTACTTCTTC. The whole variable domain, remainder taken from reference TRBV28 and TRBJ2-1, is DVKVTQSSRYLVKRTGEKVFLECVQDMDHENMFWYRQDPGLGLRLIYFSYDVKMKEKGDIPEGYSVSREKKERFSLILESASTNQTSMYLCASSLRTGYFFGPGTRLTVL.

There are a few counts of this clonotype. This sequence joins TRBV6-5 and TRBJ2-1; 11 bases are a match to TRBD2. V was clipped by 6 bases and J by 6 bases; unmatched bases: 7. The CDR3 length is 15 residues. The germline CDR1 and CDR2 sequences are MNHEY and SVGAGI. CDR3 nucleotide sequence: TGTGCCAGCAGGCCCGGGACTAGCGGATTCAATGAGCAGTTCTTC. Its translation is CASRPGTSGFNEQFF.

Comments on this clonotype: The junction and the germline gene differ at one end; a read error may be behind it. This chain links TRBV5-1 with TRBJ1-4; maybe TRBD1 (5 bases). The germline V gene has CDR1 SGHRS and CDR2 YFSETQ. CDR3 length: 17 residues. The CDR3 DNA follows: TGCGCCAGCAGCGAAGGTATCGGGGGAGCAACTGATGAAAAACTGTTTTTT. Its translation: CASSEGIGGATDEKLFF.

This chain connects TRBV4-2 to TRBJ2-7, with 10 bases matching TRBD2. Germline CDR1 is LGHNA and CDR2 is YNFKEQ. V gave up 1 base and J gave up 1 base; unmatched junction bases: 4. The CDR3 consists of 16 residues. The CDR3 DNA is TGTGCCAGCAGCCAAGCACGGGGACTAGCGTCCTACGAGCAGTACTTC. Translating it yields CASSQARGLASYEQYF.

This clonotype was found many times. The V gene is TRBV5-1, the J gene TRBJ1-2, with 11 bases that match TRBD1. Looked up from germline, CDR1 is SGHRS and CDR2 is YFSETQ. This CDR3 comprises 19 residues. With 1 base clipped from V and 4 bases from J, the junction kept 15 bases outside the gene matches. CDR3 residues: CASSLSSGTGGRRTYGYTF. The CDR3 DNA reads TGCGCCAGCAGCTTGTCTTCTGGGACAGGGGGGCGAAGGACCTATGGCTACACCTTC.

The sample holds many counts of this clonotype. This chain uses TRBV20-1 with TRBJ2-5; TRBD2 agrees at 8 bases. After removal of 6 bases from V and 7 bases from J, the junction contained 16 bases not matched to a gene. Germline CDR1 DFQATT, CDR2 SNEGSKA (reference sequence). The CDR3 has 15 amino acids. In DNA, the CDR3 is TGCAGTGCCCGACTAGCGAGGGGGGGCGGGGGGACCCAGTACTTC. This sequence encodes CSARLARGGGGTQYF.

This rearrangement joins TRBV19 to TRBJ1-2, with 9 bases that match TRBD1. From germline, CDR1 is LNHDA and CDR2 SQIVND (reference sequence). The junction had 21 bases not matched to a gene; V was cut back by 7 bases and J by 6 bases. The CDR3 runs to 18 residues. The CDR3 DNA reads as TGTGCCAGTAACAACATAGGGGGGACAGGGATGAGTTCGAATGGCTACACCTTC. Translating gives CASNNIGGTGMSSNGYTF. Complete variable domain (other parts from reference TRBV19 and TRBJ1-2): DGGITQSPKYLFRKEGQNVTLSCEQNLNHDAMYWYRQDPGQGLRLIYYSQIVNDFQKGDIAEGYSVSREKKESFPLTVTSAQKNPTAFYLCASNNIGGTGMSSNGYTFGSGTRLTVV.

There are many counts of this clonotype. The chain carries TRBV6-2 or TRBV6-3 and TRBJ1-6, with D perhaps matching TRBD1 (6 bases). This CDR3 is 12 amino acids long. The germline V gene has CDR1 MNHEY and CDR2 SVGEGT. The ends were cut back, 8 bases at V and 14 bases at J, with 16 bases in the middle. This chain's CDR3 is CASQTGGFTLHF. Here the CDR3 DNA reads TGTGCCAGCCAGACAGGAGGATTCACCCTCCACTTT.

This clonotype occurred many times. This chain connects TRBV20-1 to TRBJ2-1; 7 bases are a match to TRBD2. V was pared by 2 bases and J by 7 bases, with 8 bases of the junction left unmatched. Germline V gives CDR1 DFQATT, CDR2 SNEGSKA (reference sequence). The CDR3 has 14 amino acids. The chain's CDR3 is CSARRAGVGNEQFF. In nucleotides, the CDR3 is TGCAGTGCTAGAAGGGCGGGAGTAGGTAATGAGCAGTTCTTC.

In the case of this clonotype: The junction differs from germline at one of its ends, possibly a read error. The chain joins TRBV28 to TRBJ1-5; TRBD1 agrees at 10 bases. The V gene's germline CDR1 is MDHEN and CDR2 SYDVKM. The CDR3 extends over 14 amino acids. CDR3 DNA sequence: TGTGCCGGCAGACGGACAGGGGGTACTCAGCCCCAGCATTTT. It codes for CAGRRTGGTQPQHF.

The sample holds many counts of this clonotype. This chain uses TRBV5-8 with TRBJ2-7, with D possibly being TRBD1 (6 bases). The CDR3 is 15 residues long. Germline lookup yields CDR1 SGHTS and CDR2 YDEGEE. Trimming pared 0 bases from V and 5 bases from J, leaving 15 bases between. The CDR3 is CASSLGGWGRNEQYF. CDR3 coding DNA: TGTGCCAGCAGCTTGGGGGGGTGGGGGCGCAACGAGCAGTACTTC.

This clonotype occurred a few times. The chain joins TRBV7-3 to TRBJ1-1; 8 nucleotides align to TRBD1. J gave up 4 bases and V 2 bases, and 3 bases lay outside the gene matches. The CDR3 covers 14 residues. The germline V gene encodes CDR1 SGHTA and CDR2 FQGTGA. DNA for the CDR3: TGTGCCAGCAGCTTACGACAGGGGAGCACTGAAGCTTTCTTT. Its protein product is CASSLRQGSTEAFF. The entire variable domain, with the rest obtained from reference TRBV7-3 and TRBJ1-1, is as follows: GAGVSQTPSNKVTEKGKYVELRCDPISGHTALYWYRQSLGQGPEFLIYFQGTGAADDSGLPNDRFFAVRPEGSVSTLKIQRTERGDSAVYLCASSLRQGSTEAFFGQGTRLTVV.

This clonotype ranks as medium-sized. The chain has TRBV4-1 and TRBJ1-5; weak D call: TRBD1 (6 bases). The germline CDR1 and CDR2 sequences are MGHRA and YSYEKL. V was pared by 1 base and J by 7 bases, with 11 bases between. This CDR3 has 14 residues. In DNA form, the CDR3 reads TGCGCCAGCAGCCAAGTCAGGGGAGGGCAGCCCCAGCATTTT. Its translation is CASSQVRGGQPQHF.

This clonotype was found a few times. This chain uses TRBV5-1 with TRBJ1-1; possible D gene TRBD1, 5 bases. V lost 3 bases and J 1 base, leaving 7 bases between the germline ends. The CDR3 is 13 residues long. In germline, CDR1 is SGHRS, CDR2 YFSETQ. Written as DNA, the CDR3 is TGCGCCAGCAGCTCAGGACAGAACACTGAAGCTTTCTTT. This gives the protein CASSSGQNTEAFF.

This clonotype was recorded a few times. This chain links TRBV7-9 with TRBJ1-1; D is undetermined. This CDR3 is built from 14 residues. Trimming left V 1 base short and J 7 bases short, with 13 bases between. Germline CDR1 reads SEHNR; CDR2 reads FQNEAQ (reference sequence). The CDR3 here is CASSLVLRGSEAFF. In DNA form, the CDR3 reads TGTGCCAGCAGCTTAGTCTTGCGAGGCAGTGAAGCTTTCTTT. The full variable domain, in which reference TRBV7-9 and TRBJ1-1 provide the parts outside the CDR3, is DTGVSQNPRHKITKRGQNVTFRCDPISEHNRLYWYRQTLGQGPEFLTYFQNEAQLEKSRLLSDRFSAERPKGSFSTLEIQRTEQGDSAMYLCASSLVLRGSEAFFGQGTRLTVV.

This clonotype was found many times. This chain connects TRBV7-9 to TRBJ2-5; 7 nucleotides agree with TRBD2. CDR1 is SEHNR, CDR2 FQNEAQ, per germline (reference sequence). CDR3 length equals 17 residues. V lost 6 bases, J lost 9 bases, and 22 bases stayed unmatched. CDR3 in amino acids: CASRTVGGRGSREPQYF. CDR3 coding DNA: TGTGCCAGCAGAACTGTAGGCGGGAGAGGTTCTAGGGAGCCCCAGTACTTC.